One and the same sample provided the 25 T cell receptor beta chains below, sequenced in a study of healthy donors' naive CD4 and CD8 T cells. A linear amplification protocol produced the TCR libraries from approximately 460 ng of total RNA. TCRdb passed the reads through MiXCR, listing each CDR3 protein once. The sample lists some 190,000 distinct CDR3 sequences, under 85% seen once, with approximately 2.5% in the top ten. Material for sequencing was naive CD4+ and CD8+ T cells sorted from blood, pooled from several donors. All receptors derive from a pool of human donors in good health; the sample pools cells from several healthy donors.

V and J are TRBV6-1 and TRBJ2-5, with TRBD1 matching 7 bases. The CDR3 is 13 amino acids. The ends lost 10 bases at V and 2 bases at J; junction bases unmatched: 7. Germline loops: CDR1 MNHNS, CDR2 SASEGT. The CDR3 region is CATRQGEQETQYF. The CDR3, as DNA: TGTGCCACGCGACAGGGAGAACAAGAGACCCAGTACTTC.

This chain joins TRBV29-1 and TRBJ1-2; 10 bases are shared with TRBD1. Germline V CDR1 and CDR2: SQVTM, ANQGSEA. With 6 bases clipped from V and 6 bases from J, the junction kept 4 bases outside the gene matches. CDR3 length equals 12 residues. CDR3 sequence reads: CSVRTGGHGYTF. The DNA for the CDR3 is TGCAGCGTCCGGACAGGGGGTCATGGCTACACCTTC.

This clonotype has a handful of counts. The J gene is TRBJ2-7, the V gene TRBV29-1; D is possibly TRBD1 or TRBD2 (5 bases each). Germline V lookup: CDR1 SQVTM, CDR2 ANQGSEA. The CDR3 sequence is 13 residues long. V gave up 7 bases and J gave up 2 bases, with 15 bases separating them. CDR3 DNA: TGCAGCGGCCGGGGCGCAGGTGCCTACGAGCAGTACTTC. Translated, it gives CSGRGAGAYEQYF.

The CDR3 DNA sequence: TGTGCCAGCAGTTATATGAGGACAGGGGTTGGAGCTTTCTTT. It codes for CASSYMRTGVGAFF. The chain joins TRBV6-5 to TRBJ1-1, with 9 bases lining up with TRBD1. V lost 3 bases and J lost 10; bases outside the gene matches: 9. Per germline, CDR1 MNHEY and CDR2 SVGAGI. The length of the CDR3 is 14 residues.

The V call is TRBV24-1, the J call TRBJ1-3; no clear D gene. With 6 bases removed from V and 0 bases from J, the gap between germline ends came to 11 bases. In germline, CDR1 is KGHDR, CDR2 SFDVKD. This CDR3 has 15 amino acids. Here the CDR3 reads CATSSPDDSGNTIYF. The CDR3 region has the DNA TGTGCCACCAGTTCCCCCGATGACTCTGGAAACACCATATATTTT.

This chain joins TRBV6-6 and TRBJ2-7, with 9 bases aligning to TRBD1. The junction had 10 bases not matched to a gene; V was cut back by 7 bases and J by 3 bases. The germline gives CDR1 MNHNY, CDR2 SVGAGI (reference sequence). The CDR3 sequence is 15 residues long. Here the CDR3 DNA reads TGTGCCAGCACCAAATTCGGGACAGGGTACTACGAGCAGTACTTC. Its translation: CASTKFGTGYYEQYF.

The rearrangement links TRBV29-1 to TRBJ1-1; D is uncertain. The CDR3 consists of 12 residues. The germline V gene has CDR1 SQVTM and CDR2 ANQGSEA. The V end lost 7 bases, the J end lost 1 base, and 10 bases lay between the germline ends. The CDR3 DNA reads TGCAGCGCCACCAGAAAGAACACTGAAGCTTTCTTT. Amino acids: CSATRKNTEAFF.

The V gene is TRBV4-3, the J gene TRBJ2-3; D remains unclear. The CDR3 is 13 amino acids. V lost 0 bases and J lost 3, with 4 bases in between. Germline CDR1 and CDR2: LGHNA and YSLEER. CDR3 region: CASSQDTTDTQYF. DNA for the CDR3: TGCGCCAGCAGCCAAGATACTACAGATACGCAGTATTTT.

V and J are TRBV20-1 and TRBJ1-2; tentatively, D is TRBD1 (6 bases). V lost 3 bases and J lost 4, with 15 bases in between. This CDR3 has 14 residues. Germline CDR1 DFQATT, CDR2 SNEGSKA (reference sequence). CDR3: CSASPQGIGYGYTF. In DNA form, the CDR3 reads TGCAGTGCTAGCCCTCAGGGGATTGGCTATGGCTACACCTTC.

The chain joins TRBV5-6 to TRBJ2-5; no definite D call. The V end was cut by 1 base, the J end by 0 bases, with 10 bases between. The CDR3 extends over 15 amino acids. Germline V gene lookup returns CDR1 SGHDT and CDR2 YYEEEE. This CDR3 is CASSLLTEDQETQYF. The CDR3 DNA reads as TGTGCCAGCAGCTTGCTGACGGAAGACCAAGAGACCCAGTACTTC. The full variable domain, completed using reference TRBV5-6 and TRBJ2-5, is DAGVTQSPTHLIKTRGQQVTLRCSPKSGHDTVSWYQQALGQGPQFIFQYYEEEERQRGNFPDRFSGHQFPNYSSELNVNALLLGDSALYLCASSLLTEDQETQYFGPGTRLLVL.

The chain links TRBV27 to TRBJ1-2; TRBD1 is a possible D gene (5 bases). CDR3 size: 12 residues. V was cut by 6 bases and J by 5 bases, with 10 bases left in between. CDR1 and CDR2 (germline): MNHEY, SMNVEV (reference sequence). CDR3 nucleotides: TGTGCCAGCAGGGGACTGCGTTATGGCTACACCTTC. It yields the protein CASRGLRYGYTF.

A single count supports this clonotype. The rearrangement joins TRBV5-1 to TRBJ2-2; D remains unclear. This CDR3 is built from 12 residues. The ends were cut back, 1 base at V and 5 bases at J, with 3 bases in the middle. CDR1 SGHRS and CDR2 YFSETQ come from the germline V gene. DNA of the CDR3: TGCGCCAGCAGCTTGTCGACCGGGGAGCTGTTTTTT. This codes for CASSLSTGELFF. Supplemented by reference TRBV5-1 and TRBJ2-2, the full variable domain reads KAGVTQTPRYLIKTRGQQVTLSCSPISGHRSVSWYQQTPGQGLQFLFEYFSETQRNKGNFPGRFSGRQFSNSRSEMNVSTLELGDSALYLCASSLSTGELFFGEGSRLTVL.

The rearrangement uses TRBV20-1 and TRBJ2-7; 10 bases map to TRBD2. V gave up 0 bases and J gave up 0 bases; unmatched junction bases: 2. The CDR3 is 15 amino acids. The germline V gene encodes CDR1 DFQATT and CDR2 SNEGSKA (reference sequence). The CDR3 DNA follows: TGCAGTGCTAGAGAACTAGCGGGAATCTCCTACGAGCAGTACTTC. This gives the protein CSARELAGISYEQYF.

The chain employs TRBV19 and TRBJ2-6; no definite D call. Germline CDR1 reads LNHDA; CDR2 reads SQIVND (reference sequence). This CDR3 is 16 amino acids long. V was trimmed by 5 bases and J by 0 bases, leaving 11 bases between them. CDR3 DNA: TGTGCCAGTAGTTTGGGCTGGGTCTCTGGGGCCAACGTCCTGACTTTC. It yields the protein CASSLGWVSGANVLTF.

The chain joins TRBV20-1 to TRBJ1-1, with D maybe TRBD1 (5 bases). CDR3 size: 15 residues. The V and J ends lost 6 bases and 4 bases respectively, with 21 bases between them. In germline, CDR1 is DFQATT, CDR2 SNEGSKA (reference sequence). The CDR3: CSAQDAGRGSTEAFF. The CDR3 region has the DNA TGCAGTGCCCAGGATGCCGGGCGGGGGAGCACTGAAGCTTTCTTT.

Of note for this clonotype: As the CDR3 is not closed by the conserved phenylalanine or tryptophan, this likely results from a read error. V gene TRBV6-5 combines with J gene TRBJ2-7; no clear D. Per the germline V gene, CDR1 is MNHEY and CDR2 is SVGAGI. The CDR3 length is 16 residues. V lost 2 bases and J 2 bases, leaving 16 bases between the germline ends. CDR3 sequence: CASSYENPPMAYEQYL. DNA of the CDR3: TGTGCCAGCAGTTACGAAAATCCGCCGATGGCCTACGAGCAGTACCTC.

The gene calls are TRBV11-2 and TRBJ2-1; TRBD2 aligns across 14 bases. The junction had 7 bases not matched to a gene; V was cut back by 5 bases and J by 7 bases. This CDR3 has 16 residues. Germline CDR1 reads SGHAT; CDR2 reads FQNNGV. This chain's CDR3 is CASSRLAGGLLNEQFF. CDR3 DNA sequence: TGTGCCAGCAGCAGACTAGCGGGGGGGCTGTTGAATGAGCAGTTCTTC.

The V gene is TRBV29-1, the J gene TRBJ1-3; 8 bases are shared with TRBD1. Germline CDR1 SQVTM, CDR2 ANQGSEA. The ends lost 6 bases at V and 4 bases at J; junction bases unmatched: 5. This CDR3 comprises 13 residues. CDR3: CSVATGGGNTIYF. CDR3 sequence (DNA): TGCAGCGTGGCTACAGGGGGAGGAAACACCATATATTTT.

This clonotype appeared once. This CDR3 is CSARQEGYEQYF. The CDR3 bases are TGCAGTGCTAGACAGGAGGGCTACGAGCAGTACTTC. This rearrangement joins TRBV20-1 to TRBJ2-7; D perhaps matches TRBD2 (6 bases). The V end lost 2 bases, the J end lost 3 bases, and 8 bases lay between the germline ends. The CDR3 runs 12 residues. Germline assignment: CDR1 DFQATT and CDR2 SNEGSKA (reference sequence).

This chain connects TRBV12-3 or TRBV12-4 to TRBJ1-2; no definite D call. The CDR3 length is 15 residues. The germline V and J ends were trimmed by 7 bases and 0 bases, with 15 bases remaining between them. CDR3 DNA sequence: TGTGCCAGCACCCAAACCGGGTCGGCTAACTATGGCTACACCTTC. Protein product: CASTQTGSANYGYTF.

The chain combines TRBV5-5 with TRBJ2-1; the match to TRBD2 covers 16 bases. Germline V gene lookup returns CDR1 SGHKS and CDR2 YYEKEE (reference sequence). This CDR3 is 19 amino acids long. V was clipped by 4 bases and J by 4 bases; unmatched bases: 11. As DNA, the CDR3 is TGTGCCAGCAGCCCCGGGACTAGCGGGAGGGCCACTCTTTACAATGAGCAGTTCTTC. Its translation: CASSPGTSGRATLYNEQFF.

This clonotype was counted a single time. V usage is TRBV27 and J usage is TRBJ2-7; perhaps D is TRBD1 or TRBD2 (5 bases each). The CDR3 contains 15 residues. Looked up from germline, CDR1 is MNHEY and CDR2 is SMNVEV (reference sequence). Trimming took 3 bases from V and 0 from J, leaving 12 bases between them. The CDR3 protein is CASSFLWDGSYEQYF. The CDR3 region has the DNA TGTGCCAGCAGTTTCCTTTGGGACGGCTCCTACGAGCAGTACTTC.

This chain joins TRBV30 and TRBJ2-5; TRBD2 agrees at 10 bases. In germline, CDR1 is GTSNPN, CDR2 SVGIG (reference sequence). Losses at the gene ends were 4 bases for V and 1 base for J; bases not matched to a gene: 0. There are 13 residues in the CDR3. In DNA, the CDR3 is TGTGCCTGGACTAGCGGGAGCCAAGAGACCCAGTACTTC. This gives the protein CAWTSGSQETQYF.

This chain joins TRBV29-1 and TRBJ1-1; 7 bases match TRBD1. Germline assignment: CDR1 SQVTM and CDR2 ANQGSEA. V lost 1 base, J lost 1 base, and 0 bases stayed unmatched. CDR3 length equals 13 residues. DNA for the CDR3: TGCAGCGTTGAAGGGGACAGGAACACTGAAGCTTTCTTT. As protein: CSVEGDRNTEAFF.

The chain uses TRBV24-1 and TRBJ2-1, with D uncertain. Germline loops: CDR1 KGHDR, CDR2 SFDVKD. The CDR3 contains 15 residues. Trimming left V 3 bases short and J 4 bases short, with 12 bases between. The CDR3, as DNA: TGTGCCACCAGTGATACCGGACGCCAGTACAATGAGCAGTTCTTC. Amino acids: CATSDTGRQYNEQFF.